This TCR beta chain appears in the sequencing data of a study of blood T cell repertoires in COVID-19. Clinical history reported by participants formed the basis on which cohorts were assigned. Donors of Cohort 3 who recovered were those that had two negative PCRs, clearance, or symptom resolution. Germline CDR1 reads SNHLY; CDR2 reads FYNNEI. The CDR3 totals 13 residues. Between the trimmed V and J ends, which lost 3 bases and 12 bases, there was a span of 14 bases. TCRdb's table, derived via immunoSEQ multiplex PCR, lists solely in-frame clones and lacks some. The sample includes over 350,000 clones, more than 70% seen only once; the top ten take 0.9% to 1.5%.

This sequence originates from a woman younger than 30 who had recovered from COVID-19. V usage is TRBV2 and J usage is TRBJ1-4; D call uncertain. The sequenced material came from PBMCs or T cells enriched from blood (not recorded which). The CDR3 here is CASSEAVSRQLFF. The CDR3 region has the DNA TGTGCCAGCAGTGAGGCAGTCTCGAGGCAACTGTTTTTT.